This T cell receptor (beta chain) came from a study of spatial heterogeneity in lung cancer (dated by TCRdb to about 2019). General notes on the study: More beta-chain than alpha-chain transcripts were consistently detected, likely reflecting higher beta-chain transcript abundance. TCR repertoire features were related to nonsynonymous mutation counts determined by whole-exome sequencing of tumor tissue. In the raw uncorrected reads, each unique combination of TCR and UMI appeared more than ten times on average. TCR alpha and beta repertoires were quantitatively compared across multiple tumor regions, matched nontumor lung and blood in non-small cell lung cancer. At surgery, both alpha and beta chains were TCR-sequenced in roughly 200 tumor regions, fewer than 85 matched nontumor lung samples and a few dozen PBMC samples.

Library construction relied on 5' RACE. Sequencing relied on a NextSeq 500. In the TCR library protocol, a unique molecular identifier was attached to each TCR cDNA molecule so that PCR and sequencing errors could be corrected. The original methods were these. Decombinator tools were used for TCR identification, UMI-based error correction and CDR3 extraction. TCRs above a frequency of 2 per 1,000, corresponding to the top 1% of the tumor frequency distribution, were defined as expanded. Each repertoire was subsampled 100 times to 5,000 TCRs, after which Renyi diversity was computed with the R vegan package. CDR3 similarity networks were built from amino acid triplet string-kernel similarity, with CDR3s being connected when pairwise similarity was above 0.82. TCRdb cleaned the public reads at Q25 with fastp, built clones with MiXCR and kept in-frame beta chains. Duplicate CDR3 protein sequences are folded into a single record with the most common DNA and genes. TCRdb's processing, not the study's, gives the V and J calls here. This sample lists about 1,500 distinct CDR3 sequences; roughly 7.9% were detected once. More than 9% of the sample lies in the top ten.

Points the paper makes about the study in general: Additional single-cell paired TCR alpha and beta sequencing was considered necessary to confirm, at a functional level, the hypothesis that regional TCRs recognize regional mutations.

Sample time point, as interpreted from the label and publication: sample taken at primary tumor resection. Without any cell sorting, TCR sequencing was performed on whole RNA extracted either from tumor and nontumor lung tissue or from cryopreserved PBMC samples. Samples were obtained from approximately 76 patients with early-stage, untreated non-small cell lung cancer from the lung TRACERx cohort. Only patients for whom sufficient RNA was available from at least two tumor regions were selected for TCR sequencing. Before being selected, tumor and adjacent nontumor lung specimens were reviewed by a lung pathologist. The junction carries 12 bases between V and J, which are trimmed by 2 bases and 8 bases respectively. The CDR3 measures 13 amino acids from cysteine to phenylalanine. The read is trimmed to its CDR3 DNA, 39 bases read in frame from base 1. Reading the germline V gene (reference sequence) gives CDR1 MNHEY and CDR2 SMNVEV.

This clonotype counts as medium-sized (0.01 to 0.1%). Its specific antigen is unknown. Per-base qualities were not stored, and no clone one base away is much larger. As an off-target read in a library built for alpha chains, this beta chain has a frequency of little significance. Material: normal lung tissue next to the tumor, obtained at surgery. This TCR was sampled from a female donor with early-stage non-small cell lung cancer. The V gene is TRBV27 and the J gene is TRBJ1-2, with the identity of the D gene unclear. The DNA reads as follows: TGTGCCAGCAGTTTAGGACCTCACCAAGGCTACACCTTC. Translated, it gives CASSLGPHQGYTF.